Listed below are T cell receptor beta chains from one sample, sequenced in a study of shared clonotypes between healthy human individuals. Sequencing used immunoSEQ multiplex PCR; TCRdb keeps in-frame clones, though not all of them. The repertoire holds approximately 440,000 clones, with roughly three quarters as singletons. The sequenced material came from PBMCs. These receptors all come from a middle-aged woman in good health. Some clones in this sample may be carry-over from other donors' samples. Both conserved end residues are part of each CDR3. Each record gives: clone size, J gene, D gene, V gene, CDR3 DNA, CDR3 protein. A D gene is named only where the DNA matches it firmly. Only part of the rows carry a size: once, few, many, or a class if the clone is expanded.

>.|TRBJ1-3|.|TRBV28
TGTGCCAGCAGTTTTCGAGGGGTTGATGGAAACACCATATATTTT
CASSFRGVDGNTIYF
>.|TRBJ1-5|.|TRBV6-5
TGTGCCAGCAGTTACTCTTGGGGTGGTGGCAATCAGCCCCAGCATTTT
CASSYSWGGGNQPQHF
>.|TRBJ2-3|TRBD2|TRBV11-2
TGTGCCAGCAGCACCCGCCTAGCGGGGGGCACAGATACGCAGTATTTT
CASSTRLAGGTDTQYF
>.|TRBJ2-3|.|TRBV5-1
TGCGCCAGCAGCTCCTCCTACACAGATACGCAGTATTTT
CASSSSYTDTQYF
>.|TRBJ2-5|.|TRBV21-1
TGTGCCAGCAGCAAAGCCCTTCGAGAGACCCAGTACTTC
CASSKALRETQYF
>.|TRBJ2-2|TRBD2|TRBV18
TGTGCCAGCTCACCCCCACTAGCGGGAGTTGCCGGGGAGCTGTTTTTT
CASSPPLAGVAGELFF
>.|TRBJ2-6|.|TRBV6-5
TGTGCCAGCAGCCTACTGAACTCTGGGGCCAACGTCCTGACTTTC
CASSLLNSGANVLTF
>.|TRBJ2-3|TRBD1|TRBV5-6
TGTGCCAGCAGCTTAAGCGGACAGGCAATGGATACGCAGTATTTT
CASSLSGQAMDTQYF
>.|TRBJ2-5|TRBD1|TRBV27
TGTGCCAGCAGCCCATGGACAGGTGGGACCCAGTACTTC
CASSPWTGGTQYF
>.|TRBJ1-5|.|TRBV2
TGTGCCAGCAGTGTACAGGTCAATCAGCCCCAGCATTTT
CASSVQVNQPQHF
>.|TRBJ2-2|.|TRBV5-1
TGCGCCAGCAGAGAAAACACGAACACCGGGGAGCTGTTTTTT
CASRENTNTGELFF
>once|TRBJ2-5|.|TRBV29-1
TGCAGCGTTGACCGGGACTTCCAAGAGACCCAGTACTTC
CSVDRDFQETQYF
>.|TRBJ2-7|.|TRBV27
TGTGCCAGCAGCCGGCTTACTCAGGGTGGATACGAGCAGTACTTC
CASSRLTQGGYEQYF
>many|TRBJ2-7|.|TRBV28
TGTGCCAGCGCGGCGGTTTACGAGCAGTACTTC
CASAAVYEQYF
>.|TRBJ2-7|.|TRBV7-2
TGTGCCAGCAGCGTACGGGACATCTACGAGCAGTACTTC
CASSVRDIYEQYF
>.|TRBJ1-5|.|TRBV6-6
TGTGCCAGCAGTTACACGGGCAATCAGCCCCAGCATTTT
CASSYTGNQPQHF
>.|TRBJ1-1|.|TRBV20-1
TGCAGTGCTAGCATACAGGGTGAGACTTTCTTT
CSASIQGETFF
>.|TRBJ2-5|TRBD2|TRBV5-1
TGCGCCAGCAGAGCGGGAGCTCTGGAGACCCAGTACTTC
CASRAGALETQYF
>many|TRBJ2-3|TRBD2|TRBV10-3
TGTGCCATCAGCACACCGGGACTAGCGGGGGGCTATACGCAGTATTTT
CAISTPGLAGGYTQYF
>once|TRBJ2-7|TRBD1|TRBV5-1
TGCGCCAGCAGCCGGGCGGACAGGGGGAACGAGCAGTACTTC
CASSRADRGNEQYF
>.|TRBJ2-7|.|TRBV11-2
TGTGCCAGCAGTCAATCCAGCACGAGCTACGAGCAGTACTTC
CASSQSSTSYEQYF
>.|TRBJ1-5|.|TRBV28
TGTGCCAGCAGCCCGAGTTTAGGCCGACAGCCCCAGCATTTT
CASSPSLGRQPQHF
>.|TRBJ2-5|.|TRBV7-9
TGTGCCAGCAGCTTAGGATCGGGTGGCGAGACCCAGTACTTC
CASSLGSGGETQYF
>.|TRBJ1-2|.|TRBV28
TGTGCCAGCAGACTTAGGACAGCATATGGCTACACCTTC
CASRLRTAYGYTF
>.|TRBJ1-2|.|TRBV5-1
TGCGCCAGCAGCCCTGAGGCGTTTAACTATGGCTACACCTTC
CASSPEAFNYGYTF
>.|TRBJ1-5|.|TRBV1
TGCACCAGCAGCCAAGATAGAGGGGGAGGGAATCAGCCCCAGCATTTT
CTSSQDRGGGNQPQHF
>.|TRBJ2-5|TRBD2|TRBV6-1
TGTGCCAGCAGTGAGGGGAGGGTGACCCAGTACTTC
CASSEGRVTQYF
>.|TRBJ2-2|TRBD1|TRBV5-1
TGCGCCAGCAGCTTGGCCGGGACAGGGAGTACCGGGGAGCTGTTTTTT
CASSLAGTGSTGELFF
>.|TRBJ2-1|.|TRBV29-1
TGCAGCGTTGGGGGGACCGGGACACCGAATGATGAGCAGTTCTTC
CSVGGTGTPNDEQFF
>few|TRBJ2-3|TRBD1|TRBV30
TGTGCCTGGGGGTGGCAGGGGGCGCCGTATACGCAGTATTTT
CAWGWQGAPYTQYF
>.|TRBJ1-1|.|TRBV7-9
TGTGCCAGCAGCTTCTCTTTGGACACTGAAGCTTTCTTT
CASSFSLDTEAFF
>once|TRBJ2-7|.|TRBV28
TGTGCCAGCAGTTTCCAACACTACGAGCAGTACTTC
CASSFQHYEQYF
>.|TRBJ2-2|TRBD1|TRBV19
TGTGCCAGTAATTGGGACAGGGGGGGACTTACCGGGGAGCTGTTTTTT
CASNWDRGGLTGELFF
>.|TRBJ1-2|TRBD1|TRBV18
TGTGCCAGCTCCCCGGGGACAGGGTTCTCCTCTAACTATGGCTACACCTTC
CASSPGTGFSSNYGYTF
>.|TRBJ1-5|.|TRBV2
TGTGCCACGGCAGGGGGCAATCAGCCCCAGCATTTT
CATAGGNQPQHF
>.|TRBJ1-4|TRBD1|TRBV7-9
TGTGCCAGCAGCCCCCGGGACAGGGGTGAAAAACTGTTTTTT
CASSPRDRGEKLFF
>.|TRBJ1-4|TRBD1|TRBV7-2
TGTGCCAGCAGCTTATCCCAGGGGGTTGAAAAACTGTTTTTT
CASSLSQGVEKLFF
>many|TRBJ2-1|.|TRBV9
TGTGCCAGCAGCGTGGGGGCCTACAATGAGCAGTTCTTC
CASSVGAYNEQFF
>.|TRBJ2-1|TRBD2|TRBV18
TGTGCCAGCTCACCCGCCGGGACTAGCGGGAAAAATGAGCAGTTCTTC
CASSPAGTSGKNEQFF